These 28 T cell receptor beta chains share one sample of origin, sequenced in a study of vaccination effects on CD4 cells after COVID-19 (dated by TCRdb to between 2021 and 2024). To identify antigen-specific CD4+ T cell clonotypes by their expansion, the ViraFEST assay first stimulated PBMC with viral peptide pools and then applied TCR sequencing. After approximately eleven days of culture, CD4+ T cells were isolated with the EasySep CD4+ T cell isolation kit. Each participant received two doses of an mRNA SARS-CoV-2 vaccine, either BNT162b2 or mRNA-1273. These TCRs are of unknown antigen specificity. The library came from the immunoSEQ multiplex PCR assay. TCRdb limited this immuneACCESS table to in-frame rearrangements with V and J called. A share of clones is missing; checked studies link under half to unresolved V genes, and the rest is unexplained. The sample yields some 24,000 clones; under 80% were counted once. The top ten clonotypes cover 20% to 25% of the sample.

Sequenced here: CD4+ T cells from PBMCs cultured with HCoV-NL63 spike peptides, sampled after COVID-19 vaccination. Sample cell subset or site, as interpreted from the label and publication: HCoV-NL63 spike overlapping peptide pool stimulation. Every receptor here comes from a human donor who received a COVID-19 vaccine.

This rearrangement joins TRBV30 to TRBJ1-5; no definite D call. The CDR3 contains 15 residues. V was clipped by 2 bases and J by 7 bases, with 18 bases between them. Germline V gives CDR1 GTSNPN, CDR2 SVGIG (reference sequence). The chain's CDR3 is CAWSSGLGLGQPQHF. For the CDR3, the DNA is TGTGCCTGGAGTTCGGGCCTGGGTCTGGGCCAGCCCCAGCATTTT.

The chain links TRBV5-5 to TRBJ2-7; D possibly corresponds to TRBD1 (6 bases). V dropped 0 bases and J dropped 2 bases, with 12 bases sitting between them. The CDR3 runs to 15 residues. Germline V gene sequence: CDR1 SGHKS, CDR2 YYEKEE (reference sequence). Here the CDR3 reads CASSLAGTNAYEQYF. Here the CDR3 DNA reads TGTGCCAGCAGCTTGGCCGGGACAAACGCCTACGAGCAGTACTTC.

J is TRBJ2-3 and V is TRBV5-1; D unresolved. Germline V gene sequence: CDR1 SGHRS, CDR2 YFSETQ. The CDR3 is 15 amino acids. V gave up 5 bases and J gave up 1 base, with 14 bases separating them. The CDR3 nucleotides read TGCGCCAGCAGTTCCGGCGGTGTACGCACAGATACGCAGTATTTT. It encodes CASSSGGVRTDTQYF. Full variable domain (missing parts from reference TRBV5-1 and TRBJ2-3): KAGVTQTPRYLIKTRGQQVTLSCSPISGHRSVSWYQQTPGQGLQFLFEYFSETQRNKGNFPGRFSGRQFSNSRSEMNVSTLELGDSALYLCASSSGGVRTDTQYFGPGTRLTVL.

This chain connects TRBV19 to TRBJ1-2; no reliable D call. The CDR3 extends over 13 amino acids. Germline lookup yields CDR1 LNHDA and CDR2 SQIVND (reference sequence). V was shortened by 2 bases and J by 6 bases, with 10 bases between the two germline ends. The CDR3 spells CASSIRPGNGYTF. For the CDR3, the DNA is TGTGCCAGTAGTATAAGGCCAGGAAATGGCTACACCTTC.

This chain uses TRBV3-1 (or the pseudogene TRBV3-2) with TRBJ2-3; D might be TRBD1 (6 bases). V was trimmed by 4 bases and J by 2 bases, leaving 16 bases between them. Looked up from germline, CDR1 is LGHDT and CDR2 is YNNKEL (reference sequence). CDR3 length: 16 amino acids. The CDR3 nucleotides are TGTGCCAGCAGCCCAGGGGCTAGCAGTTACACAGATACGCAGTATTTT. It translates to CASSPGASSYTDTQYF.

The CDR3 reads CASSQLAGGPNEQFF. The DNA for the CDR3 is TGTGCCAGCAGCCAACTAGCGGGGGGCCCCAATGAGCAGTTCTTC. The genes are TRBV4-2 and TRBJ2-1, with 11 positions matching TRBD2. After removal of 2 bases from V and 6 bases from J, the junction contained 3 bases not matched to a gene. This CDR3 contains 15 residues. CDR1 LGHNA and CDR2 YNFKEQ come from the germline V gene.

This clone showed up just once. The V gene is TRBV29-1, the J gene TRBJ1-1, with D possibly matching TRBD1 (6 bases). This CDR3 comprises 13 residues. Looked up from germline, CDR1 is SQVTM and CDR2 is ANQGSEA. V lost 4 bases and J lost 3, with 12 bases in between. CDR3 DNA sequence: TGCAGCGTTGTGGGGGCCACCCACACTGAAGCTTTCTTT. Its protein is CSVVGATHTEAFF.

V usage is TRBV18 and J usage is TRBJ2-1, with no clear D. CDR1 and CDR2 from the germline V gene are KGHSH and LQKENI. The V and J ends lost 3 bases and 8 bases respectively, with 5 bases between them. The CDR3 is 11 amino acids. The CDR3 DNA reads TGTGCCAGCTCACCTTCGGATGAGCAGTTCTTC. It encodes CASSPSDEQFF.

The chain recombines TRBV7-9 with TRBJ1-1; tentative D call: TRBD1 (5 bases). Per the germline V gene, CDR1 is SEHNR and CDR2 is FQNEAQ (reference sequence). The CDR3 runs 13 residues. The V end was cut by 5 bases, the J end by 4 bases, with 11 bases between. The CDR3 sequence: CASSPYGGTEAFF. The CDR3 DNA is TGTGCCAGCAGCCCCTACGGGGGCACTGAAGCTTTCTTT.

This sequence joins TRBV12-3 or TRBV12-4 and TRBJ1-3; D is unclear. V shed 1 base and J shed 6 bases, with 7 bases lying between them. The CDR3 runs 13 residues. CDR3 in DNA: TGTGCCAGCAGTTTAGGGCAGCCAAACACCATATATTTT. The encoded protein is CASSLGQPNTIYF.

DNA for the CDR3: TGCGCCAGCAGCCAAGATACGGGACTAGCGGGGAAAGAGACCCAGTACTTC. Its protein product is CASSQDTGLAGKETQYF. The chain joins TRBV4-1 to TRBJ2-5, with TRBD2 identical over 13 bases. The germline CDR1 and CDR2 sequences are MGHRA and YSYEKL. V shed 0 bases, J shed 3 bases, and the junction held 4 bases outside the gene matches. This CDR3 comprises 17 residues.

The rearrangement joins TRBV5-6 to TRBJ2-7, with TRBD1 as a possible D gene (5 bases). CDR3 length: 15 amino acids. Trimming cost V 1 base and J 3 bases, with 14 bases left between them. Looked up from germline, CDR1 is SGHDT and CDR2 is YYEEEE. The CDR3 DNA sequence: TGTGCCAGCAGCTTGAGGCCGGACACCCTCTACGAGCAGTACTTC. Its protein product is CASSLRPDTLYEQYF.

This chain connects TRBV6-2 or TRBV6-3 to TRBJ2-2; unclear D gene. CDR1 MNHEY and CDR2 SVGEGT come from the germline V gene. CDR3 length: 14 amino acids. The V end was cut by 0 bases, the J end by 3 bases, with 5 bases between. This CDR3 is CASSYSVDTGELFF. CDR3 bases: TGTGCCAGCAGTTACTCGGTTGACACCGGGGAGCTGTTTTTT.

This chain joins TRBV5-5 and TRBJ1-5; D is unresolved. The germline V gene has CDR1 SGHKS and CDR2 YYEKEE (reference sequence). CDR3 length equals 15 residues. Between the trimmed V and J ends, which lost 0 bases and 0 bases, there was a span of 7 bases. CDR3 DNA sequence: TGTGCCAGCAGCTTGGGCGGATTTAGCAATCAGCCCCAGCATTTT. Encoded protein: CASSLGGFSNQPQHF.

This clone was detected only a few times. The CDR3 DNA follows: TGTGCCAGCAGTCCGGGGGGCAACACTGAAGCTTTCTTT. Its protein is CASSPGGNTEAFF. V gene TRBV27 combines with J gene TRBJ1-1, with D possibly being TRBD1 (6 bases). Deletions cut 5 bases from V and 2 bases from J, with 9 bases between. This CDR3 comprises 13 residues. Germline V gene sequence: CDR1 MNHEY, CDR2 SMNVEV (reference sequence).

Comment on this clone: One end of the junction is discordant with germline, which a read error may explain. CDR3 sequence (DNA): TGTGCCAGCAGTCAAGGGACCTCCGTCTACAATGAGCAGTTCTTC. Protein product: CASSQGTSVYNEQFF. This chain links TRBV3-1 (or the pseudogene TRBV3-2) with TRBJ2-1; D is tentatively TRBD1 or TRBD2 (5 bases each). CDR1 and CDR2 (germline): LGHDT, YNNKEL (reference sequence). This CDR3 contains 15 residues.

The chain is built from TRBV5-1 and TRBJ2-1, with 11 bases fitting TRBD1. J was trimmed by 7 bases and V by 7 bases; bases with no gene match: 7. Per germline, CDR1 SGHRS and CDR2 YFSETQ. CDR3 length: 14 residues. The DNA for the CDR3 is TGCGCCAGCGGGACAGGGGGATTGGGTAATGAGCAGTTCTTC. Translated, it gives CASGTGGLGNEQFF.

As to this clone: The germline gene is not matched at one end of the junction; a read error may be the cause. The chain employs TRBV7-7 and TRBJ2-2; weak D call: TRBD1 (6 bases). The germline gives CDR1 SSHAT, CDR2 FNYEAQ (reference sequence). The CDR3 is made up of 17 amino acids. The chain's CDR3 is CASSSGVGTSNTGELFF. In DNA, the CDR3 is TGTGCTAGCAGCTCTGGTGTAGGGACAAGCAACACCGGGGAGCTGTTTTTT. Complete variable domain (other parts from reference TRBV7-7 and TRBJ2-2): GAGVSQSPRYKVTKRGQDVTLRCDPISSHATLYWYQQALGQGPEFLTYFNYEAQPDKSGLPSDRFSAERPEGSISTLTIQRTEQRDSAMYRCASSSGVGTSNTGELFFGEGSRLTVL.

This sequence joins TRBV5-1 and TRBJ2-2; maybe TRBD1 (6 bases). CDR1 SGHRS and CDR2 YFSETQ come from the germline V gene. V lost 6 bases and J lost 2, with 17 bases in between. The CDR3 spans 16 residues. The CDR3 sequence is CASTNLGHGNTGELFF. CDR3 bases: TGCGCCAGCACCAATTTGGGACACGGTAACACCGGGGAGCTGTTTTTT.

This clone is deemed hyperexpanded. Mismatch with germline at one junction end may stem from a read error. The chain carries TRBV7-7 and TRBJ2-2; TRBD1 aligns across 10 bases. From germline, CDR1 is SSHAT and CDR2 FNYEAQ (reference sequence). This CDR3 spans 14 amino acids. The CDR3 sequence is CASSRQGATGELFF. The DNA for the CDR3 is TGTGCTAGCAGCAGACAGGGGGCGACCGGGGAGCTGTTTTTT. Supplemented by reference TRBV7-7 and TRBJ2-2, the full variable domain reads GAGVSQSPRYKVTKRGQDVTLRCDPISSHATLYWYQQALGQGPEFLTYFNYEAQPDKSGLPSDRFSAERPEGSISTLTIQRTEQRDSAMYRCASSRQGATGELFFGEGSRLTVL.

Only a few counts were recorded for this clone. The CDR3 coding sequence is TGCGCCAGCAGCCACAAGACAGGGGGCGGGCGGGAACAGTACTTC. Translating gives CASSHKTGGGREQYF. The V and J genes are TRBV4-1 and TRBJ2-4; TRBD1 matches 10 bases. The trim removed 3 bases at V and 13 bases at J, leaving 12 bases unmatched. CDR3 length equals 15 residues. Germline-derived CDR1 and CDR2 are MGHRA and YSYEKL.

The chain recombines TRBV28 with TRBJ2-2; 13 bases are a match to TRBD2. The CDR3 is made up of 19 amino acids. Germline loops: CDR1 MDHEN, CDR2 SYDVKM. V shed 7 bases, J shed 3 bases, and the junction held 14 bases outside the gene matches. The CDR3 region is CASTLGSRTSGSHTGELFF. In nucleotides, the CDR3 is TGTGCCAGCACCTTAGGGAGTAGGACTAGCGGGAGCCACACCGGGGAGCTGTTTTTT. Filled out from reference TRBV28 and TRBJ2-2, the complete variable domain reads DVKVTQSSRYLVKRTGEKVFLECVQDMDHENMFWYRQDPGLGLRLIYFSYDVKMKEKGDIPEGYSVSREKKERFSLILESASTNQTSMYLCASTLGSRTSGSHTGELFFGEGSRLTVL.

CDR3 bases: TGTGCCAGCCAGGGACGGGAATTCTATGGCTACACCTTC. This gives the protein CASQGREFYGYTF. The chain carries TRBV7-9 and TRBJ1-2; D is perhaps TRBD1 (5 bases). The CDR3 covers 13 residues. The germline V and J ends were trimmed by 8 bases and 4 bases, with 14 bases remaining between them. The V gene's germline CDR1 is SEHNR and CDR2 FQNEAQ (reference sequence).

This clone was counted only a few times. The rearrangement joins TRBV7-2 to TRBJ1-5, with TRBD1 as a possible D gene (5 bases). Germline CDR1 SGHTA, CDR2 FQGNSA. V shed 3 bases and J shed 3 bases, with 15 bases lying between them. The CDR3 has 16 amino acids. CDR3 protein: CASSFSPDIINQPQHF. The DNA for the CDR3 is TGTGCCAGCAGCTTTTCCCCGGACATTATCAATCAGCCCCAGCATTTT.

V and J are TRBV3-1 (or the pseudogene TRBV3-2) and TRBJ2-7; D unclear. Between the trimmed V and J ends, which lost 0 bases and 0 bases, there was a span of 6 bases. This CDR3 is built from 14 residues. Germline CDR1 and CDR2: LGHDT and YNNKEL (reference sequence). CDR3 protein: CASSQDYGSYEQYF. Written as DNA, the CDR3 is TGTGCCAGCAGCCAAGACTACGGCTCCTACGAGCAGTACTTC.

The chain employs TRBV6-4 and TRBJ2-7, with D tentatively TRBD2 (6 bases). Germline-derived CDR1 and CDR2 are MRHNA and SNTAGT. The V and J ends lost 6 bases and 2 bases respectively, with 17 bases between them. CDR3 length equals 15 residues. The DNA for the CDR3 is TGTGCCAGCAGGGAGGGAGAGGGGTCCCCCTACGAGCAGTACTTC. The encoded protein is CASREGEGSPYEQYF.

The rearrangement joins TRBV27 to TRBJ2-1; D may be TRBD1 (6 bases). Trimming stripped 1 base from V and 0 bases from J, with 22 bases between. The CDR3 has 20 residues. Germline CDR1 is MNHEY and CDR2 is SMNVEV (reference sequence). CDR3 in amino acids: CASSLYSPSTGTRSYNEQFF. The DNA for the CDR3 is TGTGCCAGCAGTTTATATTCCCCCTCGACAGGAACGCGCTCCTACAATGAGCAGTTCTTC.

The V and J genes are TRBV19 and TRBJ1-6; 9 nucleotides line up with TRBD1. This CDR3 has 15 amino acids. Germline loops: CDR1 LNHDA, CDR2 SQIVND (reference sequence). The V segment lost 4 bases and the J segment 9 bases; nucleotides outside the gene matches: 7. CDR3 sequence: CASSTGQGTSSPLHF. CDR3 sequence (DNA): TGTGCCAGTAGTACCGGACAGGGGACTAGTTCACCCCTCCACTTT.